This record covers a single TCR beta chain. Its antigen is unknown. No much larger clone is present one base from it, and per-base qualities are unavailable. Based on the germline V gene, the CDR1 and CDR2 sequences are SGHTA and FQGNSA. Relative to germline, V is 5 bases shorter and J is 3 bases shorter, with 11 bases between their ends. The CDR3 has 14 amino acids, counting the end cysteine and phenylalanine. Only the CDR3 part of the read is kept: 42 bases, read in frame from the first base. This specimen's treatment or condition label, interpreted: in vitro stimulation with specific CMV peptide epitopes to enrich CMV-specific T cells. The data are from a study of T cell repertoires in cytomegalovirus infection (dated by TCRdb to the late 2010s). The study in broad terms: Alongside well-studied HLA-B-restricted epitopes, the peptide stimulations were aimed at recently identified HLA-C-restricted CMV epitopes, whose presentation resists viral immunomodulation. Because public TCR beta signatures pointed to carriage of CMV infection together with the matching HLA type, the HLA type of each donor mattered for the analysis. The full study reports these points: In the ex vivo response, HLA-C-restricted CMV-specific TCR beta clonotypes were dominant, and in two of eight donors the single most frequent clonotype came from this HLA-C-restricted group. Carriers of CMV infection plus the relevant HLA type were discriminated by the cumulative frequency of public TCR beta family members in the study cohort and in an independent roughly 340-donor cohort.

These reads were obtained on an Illumina HiSeq 1500. The public sequencing data were trimmed at Q25 with fastp and processed into clonotypes with MiXCR by TCRdb, which kept only in-frame beta chains. Rows with a matching CDR3 protein are joined into one entry that keeps the most common DNA and genes. The sample table holds about a million distinct CDR3 sequences, of which roughly 31% were seen once. Roughly an eighth of the sample is held by the ten biggest clonotypes. The chain was built from TRBV7-2 and TRBJ1-5, with a weak D call of TRBD1 (5 bases match). The specimen was cultured CD8+ T cells from PBMCs, collected from culture after CMV antigen stimulation. This TCR derives from a human donor in good health (CMV status not recorded). Some clones in this sample may be carry-over from other donors' samples. The nucleotide sequence is TGTGCCAGCAGCCCCGGGGGTACCAATCAGCCCCAGCATTTT. Translated, this gives CASSPGGTNQPQHF.